This note documents a single T cell receptor beta chain sequence. Trimming removed 4 bases from V and 5 bases from J, with 14 bases in between. This CDR3 has 15 amino acids. Germline V gene sequence: CDR1 SGHVS, CDR2 FNYEAQ. This table comes from immunoSEQ multiplex PCR, and its TCRdb copy is limited to in-frame clones, with some not included. The profile shows about 690,000 clones, roughly 91% of them singletons. This record belongs to a study of shared clonotypes between healthy human individuals. About the study: Donors, aged 18 to 49, were a couple of women and a few men.

Sequenced material: memory CD8+ T cells from PBMCs. Subset described: CD45RO+ cells pooled with CCR7-negative TemRA cells. This receptor was taken from a man aged 18 to 30 in good health. Some clones in this sample may be carry-over from other donors' samples. The rearrangement links TRBV7-6 to TRBJ2-2; D perhaps matches TRBD1 (6 bases). The CDR3 DNA is TGTGCCAGCAGCTCAACAGGGTTAGGGACCGGGGAGCTGTTTTTT. This gives the protein CASSSTGLGTGELFF.